The clone carrying this T cell receptor beta chain was seen more than once but under ten times. This sample was included in a study of cytotoxic CD8 clonotypes in ibrutinib-treated CLL. V was clipped by 5 bases and J by 1 base; unmatched bases: 1. The CDR3 consists of 13 residues. Germline V gives CDR1 SGHTA, CDR2 FQGTGA. The assay was immunoSEQ multiplex PCR, and TCRdb's table has in-frame clones only and misses some. The repertoire has 55,000 to 85,000 clones, 90% of them found once; the top ten carry around 3.1%. Material: PBMCs, obtained after 12 months of ibrutinib treatment. The chain has TRBV7-3 and TRBJ1-1; 7 nucleotides align to TRBD1. The receptor was isolated from a human donor with chronic lymphocytic leukemia. The CDR3 region is CASSGQANTEAFF. The CDR3 bases are TGTGCCAGCAGCGGACAGGCGAACACTGAAGCTTTCTTT. The full variable domain, with the rest looked up from reference TRBV7-3 and TRBJ1-1, is GAGVSQTPSNKVTEKGKYVELRCDPISGHTALYWYRQSLGQGPEFLIYFQGTGAADDSGLPNDRFFAVRPEGSVSTLKIQRTERGDSAVYLCASSGQANTEAFFGQGTRLTVV.